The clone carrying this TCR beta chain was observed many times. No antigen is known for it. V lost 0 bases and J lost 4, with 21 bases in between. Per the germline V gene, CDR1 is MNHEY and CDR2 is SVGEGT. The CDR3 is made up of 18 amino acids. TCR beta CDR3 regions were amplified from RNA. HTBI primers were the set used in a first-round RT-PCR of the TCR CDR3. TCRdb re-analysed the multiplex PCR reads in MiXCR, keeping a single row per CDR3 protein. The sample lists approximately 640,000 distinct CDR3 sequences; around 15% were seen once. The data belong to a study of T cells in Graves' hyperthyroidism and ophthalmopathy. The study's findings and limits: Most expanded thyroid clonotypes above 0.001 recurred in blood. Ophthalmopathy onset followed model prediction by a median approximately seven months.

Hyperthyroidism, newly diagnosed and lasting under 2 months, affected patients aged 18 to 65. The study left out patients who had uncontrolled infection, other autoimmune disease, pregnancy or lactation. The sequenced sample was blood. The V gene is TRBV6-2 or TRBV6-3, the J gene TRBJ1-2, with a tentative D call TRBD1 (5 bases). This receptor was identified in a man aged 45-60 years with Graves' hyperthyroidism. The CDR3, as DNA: TGTGCCAGCAGTTACTCGATCATTGGGGCCCGTGAAGGCTATGGCTACACCTTC. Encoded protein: CASSYSIIGAREGYGYTF.